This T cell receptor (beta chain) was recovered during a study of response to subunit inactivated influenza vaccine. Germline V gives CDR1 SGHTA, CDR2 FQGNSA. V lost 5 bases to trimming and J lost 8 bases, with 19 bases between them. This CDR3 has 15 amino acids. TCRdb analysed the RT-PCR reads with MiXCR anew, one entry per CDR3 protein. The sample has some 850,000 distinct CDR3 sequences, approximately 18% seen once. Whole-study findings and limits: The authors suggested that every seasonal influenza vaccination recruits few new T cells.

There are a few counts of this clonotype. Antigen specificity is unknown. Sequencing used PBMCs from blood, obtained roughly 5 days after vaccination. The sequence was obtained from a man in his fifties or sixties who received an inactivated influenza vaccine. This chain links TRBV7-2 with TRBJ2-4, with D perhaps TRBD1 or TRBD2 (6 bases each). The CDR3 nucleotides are TGTGCCAGCAGCCTATATTTGGTTAGGGGGGACATTCAGTACTTC. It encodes CASSLYLVRGDIQYF.